These 24 T cell receptor beta chains were sequenced from one sample in a study of T-cell memory formation after mild COVID-19. TCRdb reanalysed the 5' RACE reads using MiXCR and keeps one entry per CDR3 protein. The profile shows hundreds of thousands of distinct CDR3 sequences, approximately 14% of them singletons. Material for sequencing was PBMCs or a T cell subset sorted from them (not recorded which). Every receptor here comes from a man between 18 and 35 years old who had mild COVID-19 (a few samples of this study predate the infection). Cell type and time point are not known.

This clonotype was counted between two and nine times. V usage is TRBV7-8 and J usage is TRBJ2-1, with D unclear. V was shortened by 2 bases and J by 0 bases, with 14 bases between the two germline ends. There are 17 residues in the CDR3. The V gene's germline CDR1 is SGHVS and CDR2 FQNEAQ. This chain's CDR3 is CASSLRVKSSSYNEQFF. CDR3 nucleotide sequence: TGTGCCAGCAGCTTAAGAGTTAAGAGTAGCTCCTACAATGAGCAGTTCTTC.

The V call is TRBV12-3 or TRBV12-4, the J call TRBJ1-5, with 7 bases fitting TRBD1. V dropped 6 bases and J dropped 7; count of bases not matched to a gene: 12. The CDR3 contains 15 residues. The CDR3 nucleotides are TGTGCCAGCAGAGCCGACAGGGTGGACGGACAGCCCCAGCATTTT. This encodes CASRADRVDGQPQHF.

A few counts support this clonotype. The chain carries TRBV24-1 and TRBJ1-2, with D tentatively TRBD1 (6 bases). Germline V CDR1 and CDR2: KGHDR, SFDVKD. The CDR3 runs 14 residues. V was trimmed by 4 bases and J by 3 bases, leaving 11 bases between them. CDR3 DNA: TGTGCCACCAGTGAACGAGGGGGAGACTATGGCTACACCTTC. Its protein is CATSERGGDYGYTF.

This clonotype has at least ten counts. The genes are TRBV5-1 and TRBJ2-5; 8 bases agree with TRBD2. The V gene's germline CDR1 is SGHRS and CDR2 YFSETQ. The CDR3 consists of 14 residues. V shed 5 bases, J shed 2 bases, and the junction held 5 bases outside the gene matches. DNA of the CDR3: TGCGCCAGCAGTCACGGGACTAGTCAAGAGACCCAGTACTTC. Encoded protein: CASSHGTSQETQYF.

This clonotype was seen more than once but under ten times. The chain links TRBV6-2 or TRBV6-3 to TRBJ2-7; a weak D match, TRBD2 (6 bases). With 6 bases removed from V and 2 bases from J, the gap between germline ends came to 17 bases. The CDR3 contains 15 residues. From germline, CDR1 is MNHEY and CDR2 SVGEGT. In DNA form, the CDR3 reads TGTGCCAGCAGACCCCGGGGGACGTTTACCTACGAGCAGTACGTC. Translating gives CASRPRGTFTYEQYV.

At least ten counts were recorded for this clonotype. This chain uses TRBV29-1 with TRBJ1-1; D gene unclear. Trimming stripped 6 bases from V and 6 bases from J, with 14 bases between. This CDR3 has 12 residues. Germline V gene data show CDR1 as SQVTM and CDR2 as ANQGSEA. The CDR3 loop reads CSVAPAGAEAFF. The CDR3 bases are TGCAGCGTCGCCCCCGCAGGCGCTGAAGCTTTCTTT.

The chain couples TRBV9 to TRBJ2-1; D perhaps matches TRBD2 (6 bases). V lost 2 bases and J lost 10, with 7 bases in between. The germline V gene encodes CDR1 SGDLS and CDR2 YYNGEE. There are 11 residues in the CDR3. In DNA, the CDR3 is TGTGCCAGCAGCGTGGGACTGGAGCAGTTCTTC. It encodes CASSVGLEQFF.

The CDR3 DNA reads as TGCAGTGCTAGACGCCCGAGCTCCTACGAGCAGTACGTC. Translated: CSARRPSSYEQYV. V usage is TRBV20-1 and J usage is TRBJ2-7; the D is unclear. This CDR3 has 13 amino acids. Germline V gene data show CDR1 as DFQATT and CDR2 as SNEGSKA (reference sequence). Trimming stripped 2 bases from V and 0 bases from J, with 8 bases between.

The chain recombines TRBV7-2 with TRBJ1-6; TRBD1 is a possible D gene (5 bases). Looked up from germline, CDR1 is SGHTA and CDR2 is FQGNSA. The CDR3 runs to 16 residues. V lost 0 bases and J 9 bases, leaving 15 bases between the germline ends. This CDR3 is CASSLAMDDRFSPLHF. The CDR3 DNA sequence: TGTGCCAGCAGCTTAGCGATGGATGACAGATTTTCACCCCTCCACTTT.

There are a few counts of this clonotype. V gene TRBV27 combines with J gene TRBJ1-5; D remains ambiguous. CDR1 and CDR2 from the germline V gene are MNHEY and SMNVEV (reference sequence). Trimming cost V 2 bases and J 3 bases, with 8 bases left between them. The CDR3 runs to 14 residues. The CDR3 sequence: CASSLVRFNQPQHF. The CDR3 DNA follows: TGTGCCAGCAGTTTAGTACGGTTCAATCAGCCCCAGCATTTT.

This clonotype occurred a few times. V is TRBV19 and J is TRBJ2-1; D not resolved. Germline lookup yields CDR1 LNHDA and CDR2 SQIVND (reference sequence). This CDR3 region has 14 residues. Trimming removed 2 bases at V and 8 bases at J, with 13 bases between. The CDR3 loop reads CASSIPPGVHEQFF. The DNA for the CDR3 is TGTGCCAGTAGTATACCTCCGGGTGTGCATGAGCAGTTCTTC.

The chain is built from TRBV6-2 or TRBV6-3 and TRBJ1-5, with D unresolved. Trimming took off 8 bases at V and 5 bases at J, with 16 bases between the two ends. The CDR3 is 14 residues long. CDR1 and CDR2 from the germline V gene are MNHEY and SVGEGT. CDR3 sequence reads: CASPDAAPHQPQHF. The CDR3 bases are TGTGCCAGCCCGGATGCGGCCCCCCATCAGCCCCAGCATTTT.

In this sample, this clonotype turned up a few times. CDR3 sequence (DNA): TGTGCCAGCAGACCTGGACTAGCGGGGGGGCGCAATGAGCAGTTCTTC. This gives the protein CASRPGLAGGRNEQFF. The rearrangement links TRBV6-1 to TRBJ2-1; TRBD2 matches 15 bases. There are 16 residues in the CDR3. Trimming removed 6 bases from V and 6 bases from J; junction bases left unmatched: 6. Germline assignment: CDR1 MNHNS and CDR2 SASEGT.

This clonotype was found a few times. This chain joins TRBV7-9 and TRBJ2-2, with 9 bases matching TRBD2. This CDR3 has 17 amino acids. Trimming at V came to 8 bases and at J to 1 base, leaving 11 bases not matched to a gene. Germline loops: CDR1 SEHNR, CDR2 FQNEAQ (reference sequence). The CDR3 loop reads CASHSPVAGENTGELFF. CDR3 coding DNA: TGTGCCAGCCACTCCCCGGTAGCGGGGGAGAACACCGGGGAGCTGTTTTTT.

This clonotype was counted between two and nine times. V is TRBV12-3 or TRBV12-4 and J is TRBJ2-7; 11 bases map to TRBD2. V lost 3 bases to trimming and J lost 6 bases; unmatched junction nucleotides: 10. CDR3 length equals 16 residues. CDR3 sequence reads: CASSLGLAGGLGEQYF. CDR3 DNA: TGTGCCAGCAGTTTGGGGCTAGCGGGGGGATTGGGCGAGCAGTACTTC.

This clonotype was observed at least ten times. The J gene is TRBJ2-2, the V gene TRBV6-2 or TRBV6-3; 12 bases match TRBD2. The CDR3 is made up of 17 amino acids. Germline V gives CDR1 MNHEY, CDR2 SVGEGT. The V and J ends lost 7 bases and 3 bases, in that order; junction bases with no gene match: 9. The CDR3 sequence is CASIPIGTSGHTGELFF. Written as DNA, the CDR3 is TGTGCCAGCATCCCGATCGGGACTAGCGGGCACACCGGGGAGCTGTTTTTT.

The chain employs TRBV9 and TRBJ2-1; TRBD2 agrees at 14 bases. The V gene end was trimmed by 3 bases and the J gene end by 7 bases; junction bases not matched to a gene: 3. The CDR3 consists of 15 residues. Germline-derived CDR1 and CDR2 are SGDLS and YYNGEE. The DNA for the CDR3 is TGTGCCAGCAGCGCGGGACTAGCGGGGGTAAATGAGCAGTTCTTC. The encoded protein is CASSAGLAGVNEQFF. Together with reference TRBV9 and TRBJ2-1, the CDR3 gives the full variable domain: DSGVTQTPKHLITATGQRVTLRCSPRSGDLSVYWYQQSLDQGLQFLIQYYNGEERAKGNILERFSAQQFPDLHSELNLSSLELGDSALYFCASSAGLAGVNEQFFGPGTRLTVL.

This clonotype was counted a few times. The chain's CDR3 is CASSRGGIHEAFF. DNA of the CDR3: TGTGCCAGCAGCCGAGGAGGGATTCATGAAGCTTTCTTT. The J gene is TRBJ1-1, the V gene TRBV5-6, with D unresolved. CDR3 size: 13 residues. CDR1 and CDR2 (germline): SGHDT, YYEEEE. V was trimmed by 4 bases and J by 7 bases, leaving 14 bases between them. The whole variable domain, remainder taken from reference TRBV5-6 and TRBJ1-1, is DAGVTQSPTHLIKTRGQQVTLRCSPKSGHDTVSWYQQALGQGPQFIFQYYEEEERQRGNFPDRFSGHQFPNYSSELNVNALLLGDSALYLCASSRGGIHEAFFGQGTRLTVV.

The V gene is TRBV7-7, the J gene TRBJ2-2, with TRBD2 matching 11 bases. Trimming took 4 bases from V and 1 from J; bases not matched to a gene: 2. The CDR3 runs 16 residues. CDR1 and CDR2 (germline): SSHAT, FNYEAQ (reference sequence). CDR3 DNA: TGTGCCAGCAGCTCGACTAGCGGGGTGAACACCGGGGAGCTGTTTTTT. It is translated as CASSSTSGVNTGELFF.

This chain connects TRBV9 to TRBJ2-2, with D perhaps TRBD2 (5 bases). V lost 0 bases to trimming and J lost 3 bases, with 9 bases between them. The CDR3 loop spans 15 amino acids. The V gene's germline CDR1 is SGDLS and CDR2 YYNGEE. CDR3 sequence reads: CASSVGSGYTGELFF. The CDR3 nucleotides are TGTGCCAGCAGCGTAGGGTCGGGGTACACCGGGGAGCTGTTTTTT.

This clonotype was found a few times. The chain carries TRBV5-6 and TRBJ2-7; 9 bases are shared with TRBD1. The V segment lost 6 bases and the J segment 0 bases; nucleotides outside the gene matches: 1. CDR3 length: 13 amino acids. From germline, CDR1 is SGHDT and CDR2 YYEEEE. The CDR3 DNA sequence: TGTGCCAGCACGACAGGGGGCTCCTACGAGCAGTACGTC. Protein product: CASTTGGSYEQYV.

This clonotype showed up many times. V usage is TRBV15 and J usage is TRBJ2-3; 12 positions agree with TRBD2. Germline trimming cut 1 base from V and 5 bases from J; bases unmatched to any gene: 1. The germline CDR1 and CDR2 sequences are LNHNV and YYDKDF (reference sequence). The CDR3 has 15 residues. CDR3 sequence (DNA): TGTGCCACCAGCAGAGTACTAGCGGGGGGAGATACGCAGTATTTT. The encoded protein is CATSRVLAGGDTQYF.

This clonotype was counted a single time. A clone one base away is much larger, so this may be a read error. The rearrangement joins TRBV24-1 to TRBJ2-2; D unclear. The CDR3 covers 13 residues. Trimming pared 2 bases from V and 4 bases from J, leaving 4 bases between. CDR1 and CDR2 from the germline V gene are KGHDR and SFDVKD. The CDR3 DNA sequence: TGTGCCACCAGTGATTGGACCACCGGGGAGCTGTTTTTT. Encoded protein: CATSDWTTGELFF.

This clonotype was detected a few times. V gene TRBV3-1 combines with J gene TRBJ2-1; D assignment may be TRBD1 or TRBD2 (5 bases each). Per germline, CDR1 LGHDT and CDR2 YNNKEL (reference sequence). V lost 0 bases, J lost 1 base, and 13 bases lay in between. This CDR3 is 17 amino acids long. This chain's CDR3 is CASSQDLPGRSYNEQFF. DNA of the CDR3: TGTGCCAGCAGCCAAGATCTTCCGGGACGGTCCTACAATGAGCAGTTCTTC.